A selection of T cell receptor beta chains follows, all from one sample in a study of technical replicates of blood from several donors. Assay: immunoSEQ multiplex PCR; the TCRdb copy retains only in-frame clones and omits some. The table lists about 80,000 clones, 95% to 98% of them singletons. Material for sequencing was T cells isolated from PBMCs. Every receptor here comes from a human donor in good health. Each CDR3 is given with its conserved first and last residue.

>TRBJ1-1|TRBV5-1
CASSSLGWEEAFF
>TRBJ2-5|TRBV6-6
CASSYGTGVETQYF
>TRBJ1-1|TRBV5-1
CASSLVGGMNTEAFF
>TRBJ2-1|TRBV10-3
CAISEQGWGRVYNEQFF
>TRBJ2-7|TRBV27
CASSMGTGRNEQYF
>TRBJ2-1|TRBV5-1
CASSLRPRTSGSGEQFF
>TRBJ2-2|TRBV2
CASRGRGHNTGELFF
>TRBJ2-1|TRBV9
CASSVEDSGGYNEQFF
>TRBJ1-1|TRBV28
CASSLFDRGIFF
>TRBJ1-2|TRBV6-5
CATFGGVTNYGYTF
>TRBJ1-2|TRBV29-1
CSVNDRSNYGYTF
>TRBJ1-3|TRBV5-1
CASSLMTGEFGNTIYF
>TRBJ1-1|TRBV27
CASSPLERRNTEAFF
>TRBJ1-5|TRBV28
CASSSGQGVSQPQHF
>TRBJ2-5|TRBV9
CASSVEGGATQYF